The clone carrying this T cell receptor beta chain was counted only a few times. Its antigen is unknown. One entry per CDR3 protein results from TCRdb running MiXCR on the reads. The sample contains under 200,000 distinct CDR3 sequences, roughly 28% of which appear only once. These data belong to a study of T cell repertoires in cytomegalovirus infection. With 5 bases removed from V and 0 bases from J, the gap between germline ends came to 18 bases. CDR3 length equals 17 residues. The germline V gene has CDR1 MNHEY and CDR2 SVGAGI. Study-wide findings and caveats: Dominant in the ex vivo response were TCR beta clonotypes restricted by HLA-C and specific for CMV.

This receptor was identified in a human donor in good health (CMV status not recorded). Some clones in this sample may be carry-over from other donors' samples. V is TRBV6-5 and J is TRBJ2-3; D is possibly TRBD2 (6 bases). Material: PBMCs. This chain's CDR3 is CASSTGTLSFSTDTQYF. The DNA of the CDR3 is TGTGCCAGCAGTACGGGGACTTTATCCTTTAGCACAGATACGCAGTATTTT.